The clone carrying this T cell receptor beta chain was seen more than once but under ten times. This entry is derived from a study of blood T cell repertoires in COVID-19. Study as a whole: Acute-phase and convalescent COVID-19 samples originated in the United States, Italy and Spain.

Here immunoSEQ multiplex PCR was the method, and the copy in TCRdb shows in-frame clones only, minus some. The profile shows about 280,000 clones, roughly 86% of them singletons. Per the germline V gene, CDR1 is SGHTA and CDR2 is FQGNSA. This CDR3 is built from 16 residues. Germline trimming cut 4 bases from V and 0 bases from J; bases unmatched to any gene: 8. V usage is TRBV7-2 and J usage is TRBJ1-1, with 7 bases fitting TRBD1. The sequencing input was peripheral blood. The clonotype comes from a woman aged 30 to 39 who had recovered from COVID-19. The CDR3 protein is CASSSPLGGLNTEAFF. CDR3 DNA: TGTGCCAGCAGCTCCCCGCTAGGGGGCCTGAACACTGAAGCTTTCTTT.